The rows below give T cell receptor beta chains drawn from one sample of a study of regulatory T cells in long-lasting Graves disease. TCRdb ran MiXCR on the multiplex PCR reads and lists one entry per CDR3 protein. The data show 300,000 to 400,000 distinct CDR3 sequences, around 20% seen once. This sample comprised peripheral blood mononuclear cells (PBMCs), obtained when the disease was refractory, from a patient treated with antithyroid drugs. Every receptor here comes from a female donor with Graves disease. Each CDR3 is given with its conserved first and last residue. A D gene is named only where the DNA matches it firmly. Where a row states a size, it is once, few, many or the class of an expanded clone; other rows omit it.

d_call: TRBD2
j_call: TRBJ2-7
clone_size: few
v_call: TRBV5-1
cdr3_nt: TGCGCCAGCAGCACCTGGACTAGCGGGGGGCCGCTCCACGAGCAGTACTTC
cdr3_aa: CASSTWTSGGPLHEQYF

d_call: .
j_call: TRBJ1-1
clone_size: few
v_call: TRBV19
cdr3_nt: TGTGCCAGTAGCCAGGGGCCCTACACTGAAGCTTTCTTT
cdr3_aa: CASSQGPYTEAFF

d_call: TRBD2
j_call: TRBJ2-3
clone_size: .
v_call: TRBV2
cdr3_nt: TGTGCCAGCATTCTAGCGGGGGAGACAGATACGCAGTATTTT
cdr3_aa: CASILAGETDTQYF

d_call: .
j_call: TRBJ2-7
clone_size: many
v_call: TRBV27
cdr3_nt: TGTGCCAGCAGTTTAACCGACAGGACCTACGAGCAGTACTTC
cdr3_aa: CASSLTDRTYEQYF

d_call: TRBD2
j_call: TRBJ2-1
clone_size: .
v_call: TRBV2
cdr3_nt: TGTGCCAGCAGTGAAACCCTGCGGCTAGCGGGGGTTCTAGAGCAGTTCTTC
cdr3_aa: CASSETLRLAGVLEQFF

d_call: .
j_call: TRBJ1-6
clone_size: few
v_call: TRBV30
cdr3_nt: TGTGCCTGGAGTCGGACAAGAGGGCCCCTCCACTTT
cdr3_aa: CAWSRTRGPLHF

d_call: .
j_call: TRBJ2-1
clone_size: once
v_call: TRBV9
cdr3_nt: TGTGCCAGCAGCCAGCCCCGTTCAGGGGTGAGCTCCTACAATGAGCAGTCCTTC
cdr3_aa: CASSQPRSGVSSYNEQSF

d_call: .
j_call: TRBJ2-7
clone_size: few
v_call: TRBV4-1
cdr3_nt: TGCGCCAGCAGCCAACGGCCTTCGGGACACGAGCAGTACTTC
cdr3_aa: CASSQRPSGHEQYF

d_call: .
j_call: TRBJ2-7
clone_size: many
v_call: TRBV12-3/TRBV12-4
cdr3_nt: TGTGCCAGCAGTTCCGAGTACGAGCAGTACTTC
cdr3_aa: CASSSEYEQYF

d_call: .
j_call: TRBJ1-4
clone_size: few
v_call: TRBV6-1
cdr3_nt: TGTGCCAGCAAGGGTGGGAGGCAGTTTTTT
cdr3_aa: CASKGGRQFF

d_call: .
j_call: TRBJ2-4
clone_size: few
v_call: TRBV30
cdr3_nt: TGTGCCTGGACCGGACAGACAAACATTCAGTACTTC
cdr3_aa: CAWTGQTNIQYF

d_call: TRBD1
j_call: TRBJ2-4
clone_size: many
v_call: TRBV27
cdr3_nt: TGTGCCAGCAGTCGAAACAGGGGGGACATTCAGTACTTC
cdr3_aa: CASSRNRGDIQYF

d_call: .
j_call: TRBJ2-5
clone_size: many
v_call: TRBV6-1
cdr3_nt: TGTGCCAGCAGTGAAGAGGCAGCCCTAACCCCCCAGTACTTC
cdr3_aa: CASSEEAALTPQYF

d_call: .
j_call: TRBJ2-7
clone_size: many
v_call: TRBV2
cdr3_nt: TGTGCCAGCAGTGCCGACCCTGGAACCTACGAGCAGTACTTC
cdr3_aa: CASSADPGTYEQYF

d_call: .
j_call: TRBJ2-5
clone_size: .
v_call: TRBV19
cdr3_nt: TGTGCCAGCGGGAACTTGGGATTACAAGAGACCCAGTACTTC
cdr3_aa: CASGNLGLQETQYF

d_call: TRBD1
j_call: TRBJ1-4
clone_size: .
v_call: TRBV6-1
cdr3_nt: TGTGCCAGCAGTGGCCGGGACAGGGTGGAGTCGGGAAAACTGTTTTTT
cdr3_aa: CASSGRDRVESGKLFF

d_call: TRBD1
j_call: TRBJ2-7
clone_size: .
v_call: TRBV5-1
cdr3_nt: TGCGCCAGCAGCTTCAGACAGGGTCCGGCGTACGAGCAGTACTTC
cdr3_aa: CASSFRQGPAYEQYF

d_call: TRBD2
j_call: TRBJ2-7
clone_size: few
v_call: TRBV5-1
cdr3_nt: TGCGCCAGCAGCTTGGGTGGAACTAGCGGGAGAATCCACGAGCAGTACTTC
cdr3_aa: CASSLGGTSGRIHEQYF

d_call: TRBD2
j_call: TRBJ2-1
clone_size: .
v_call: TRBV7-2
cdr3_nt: TGTGCCAGCAGCGTACTAGCGGGAGCCAATGAGCAGTTCTTC
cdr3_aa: CASSVLAGANEQFF

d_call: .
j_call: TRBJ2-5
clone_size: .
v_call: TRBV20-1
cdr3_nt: TGCAGTGCTAGTCCCCGGCCTCGGGAGACCCAGTACTTC
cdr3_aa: CSASPRPRETQYF

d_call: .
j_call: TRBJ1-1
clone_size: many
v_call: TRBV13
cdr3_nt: TGTGCCAGCAGCGTCTGGGGAGGTAACACTGAAGCTTTCTTT
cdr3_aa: CASSVWGGNTEAFF

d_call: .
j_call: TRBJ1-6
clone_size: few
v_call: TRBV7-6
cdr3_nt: TGTGCCAGCAGCGCGCGGGACGGGATTAATTCACCCCTCCACTTT
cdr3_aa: CASSARDGINSPLHF

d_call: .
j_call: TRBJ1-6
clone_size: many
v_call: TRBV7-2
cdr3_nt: TGTGCCAGCAGCCCTCACGTTTGGGAGTTGGGTAATTCACCCCTCCACTTT
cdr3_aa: CASSPHVWELGNSPLHF

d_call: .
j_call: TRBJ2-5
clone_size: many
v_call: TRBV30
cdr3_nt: TGTGCCTGGAACAATGGGCCCGACCAAGAGACCCAGTACTTC
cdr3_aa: CAWNNGPDQETQYF

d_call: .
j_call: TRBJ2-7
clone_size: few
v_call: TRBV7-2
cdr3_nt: TGTGCCAGCAGCCCTGTTGGTCTTTACTACGGGCAGTACTTC
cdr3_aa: CASSPVGLYYGQYF

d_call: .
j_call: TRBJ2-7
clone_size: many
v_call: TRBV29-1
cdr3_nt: TGCAGCGTAGGAGGGTTGTACTCCTACGAGCAGTACTTC
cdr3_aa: CSVGGLYSYEQYF

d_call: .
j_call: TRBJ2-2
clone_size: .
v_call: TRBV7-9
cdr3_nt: TGTGCCAGCAGCATAACCGGGAACCCTGGGACCGGGGAGCTGTTTTTT
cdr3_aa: CASSITGNPGTGELFF

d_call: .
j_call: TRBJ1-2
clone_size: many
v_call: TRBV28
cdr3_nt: TGTGCCAGCAGTTTACGGGGGGTCCACCATGGCTACACCTTC
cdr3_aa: CASSLRGVHHGYTF

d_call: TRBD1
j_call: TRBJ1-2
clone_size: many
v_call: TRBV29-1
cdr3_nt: TGCAGCGTTGGAGGACAGGCCTATGGCTACACCTTC
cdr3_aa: CSVGGQAYGYTF

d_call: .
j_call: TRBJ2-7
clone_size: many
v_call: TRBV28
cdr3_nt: TGTGCCAGCAGGCAACAGGGCTCCTACGAGCAGTACTTC
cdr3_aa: CASRQQGSYEQYF

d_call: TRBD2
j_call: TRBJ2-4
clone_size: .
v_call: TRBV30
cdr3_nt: TGTGCCTGGAGAACCCAGGGAGGAGGGCGACTAGCGGTCTTC
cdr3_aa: CAWRTQGGGRLAVF

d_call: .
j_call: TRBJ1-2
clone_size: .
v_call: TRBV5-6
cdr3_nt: TGTGCCAGCAGCCCCGACGGTTTCAACTATGGCTACACCTTC
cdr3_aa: CASSPDGFNYGYTF

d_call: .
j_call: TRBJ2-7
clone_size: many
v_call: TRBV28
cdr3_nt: TGTGCCAGCAGTTTATACGGGCCCTACGAGCAGTACTTC
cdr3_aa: CASSLYGPYEQYF

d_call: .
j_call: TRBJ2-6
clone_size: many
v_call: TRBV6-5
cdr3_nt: TGTGCCAGCAGTTACTCGATTGGATCTGGGGCCAACGTCCTGACTTTC
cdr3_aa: CASSYSIGSGANVLTF

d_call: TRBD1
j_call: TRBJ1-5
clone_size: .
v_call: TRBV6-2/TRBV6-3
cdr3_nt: TGTGCCAGCAGTTTCCGGGACAGGGGGACCAATCAGCCCCAGCATTTT
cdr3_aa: CASSFRDRGTNQPQHF

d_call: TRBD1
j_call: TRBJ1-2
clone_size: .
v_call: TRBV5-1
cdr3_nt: TGCGCCAGCAGCTTGGGCCAGGGGGTCAACTATGGCTACACCTTC
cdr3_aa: CASSLGQGVNYGYTF

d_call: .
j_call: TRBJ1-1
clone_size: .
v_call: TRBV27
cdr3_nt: TGTGCCACCTCTTCTGCAGGGTGGGCGAACACTGAAGCTTTCTTT
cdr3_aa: CATSSAGWANTEAFF

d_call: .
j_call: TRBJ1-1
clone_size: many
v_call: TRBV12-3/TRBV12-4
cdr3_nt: TGTGCCAGCAGTTTTAAAGCGAACAGGGACCTGAACACTGAAGCTTTCTTT
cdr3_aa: CASSFKANRDLNTEAFF